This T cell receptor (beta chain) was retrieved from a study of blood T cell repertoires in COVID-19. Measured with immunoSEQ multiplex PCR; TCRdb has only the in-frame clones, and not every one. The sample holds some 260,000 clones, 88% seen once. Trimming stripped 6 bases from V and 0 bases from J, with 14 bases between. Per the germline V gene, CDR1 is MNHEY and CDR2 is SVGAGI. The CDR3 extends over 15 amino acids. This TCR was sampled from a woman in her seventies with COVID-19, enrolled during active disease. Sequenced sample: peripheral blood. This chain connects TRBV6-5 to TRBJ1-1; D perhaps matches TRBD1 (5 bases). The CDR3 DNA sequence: TGTGCCAGCAGAGCCTCGCGCAGGGTGAACACTGAAGCTTTCTTT. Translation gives CASRASRRVNTEAFF.